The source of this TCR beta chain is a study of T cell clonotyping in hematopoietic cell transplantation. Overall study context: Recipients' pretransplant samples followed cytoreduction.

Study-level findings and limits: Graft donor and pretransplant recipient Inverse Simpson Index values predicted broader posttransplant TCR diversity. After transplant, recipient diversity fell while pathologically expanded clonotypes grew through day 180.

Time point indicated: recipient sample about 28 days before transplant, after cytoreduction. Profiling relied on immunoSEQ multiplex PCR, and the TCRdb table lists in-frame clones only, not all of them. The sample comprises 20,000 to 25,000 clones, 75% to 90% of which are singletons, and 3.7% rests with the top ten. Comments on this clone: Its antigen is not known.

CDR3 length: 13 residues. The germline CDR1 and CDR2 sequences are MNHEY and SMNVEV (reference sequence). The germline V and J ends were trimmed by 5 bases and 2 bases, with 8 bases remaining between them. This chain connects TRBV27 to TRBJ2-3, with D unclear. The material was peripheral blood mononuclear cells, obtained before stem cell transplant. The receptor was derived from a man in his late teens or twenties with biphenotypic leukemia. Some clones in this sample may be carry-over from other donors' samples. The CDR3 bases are TGTGCCAGCAGTCCAAGACTCACAGATACGCAGTATTTT. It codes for CASSPRLTDTQYF.